The subject of this entry is one T cell receptor beta chain. Which antigen it targets is not known. It has no much larger one-base neighbor in the sample; base qualities were not kept. The germline V gene specifies KGHDR as CDR1 and SFDVKD as CDR2. From V the trimming removes 7 bases and from J it removes 7 bases, while the gene matches leave 13 bases of the junction unaccounted for. From the cysteine through the phenylalanine, the CDR3 covers 16 amino acids. The DNA shown is the 48-base CDR3, in frame from base 1. The intended sense of this specimen's time point label: baseline before first vaccination. Vaccinee samples were obtained from the UK trials COV001 and COV002, which included a single-blind randomized controlled phase 2/3 trial of AZD1222 (ChAdOx1 nCoV-19) in healthy adults. For TCRbeta chain sequencing, PBMC samples from trial participants were taken at day 0 and at day 28 after the second dose.

The sample belongs to a study of T cell responses to AZD1222 COVID-19 vaccine (TCRdb year 2021). For the study in its entirety: AZD1222 recipients with second doses at about 4 weeks or about 12 weeks were pooled, because spike-specific TCR depth and breadth did not differ between schedules. A total of over 230 trial participants underwent TCR sequencing, of whom 207 received two doses of AZD1222 and some 26 received two doses of the MenACWY control vaccine. Trial participants were enrolled into age subgroups of 18-55, 56-69 and 70-plus years, which contained roughly 150, 30 and 60 TCR-sequenced participants, respectively.

What the research found in general, with its limitations: After two AZD1222 doses, spike-specific TCR breadth and depth were significantly higher than at day 0 and than in MenACWY recipients. Only five to seven AZD1222 recipients were SARS-CoV-2 seropositive at baseline, limiting conclusions about previously exposed vaccinees. No day 14 peak-response samples were available, so repertoires were characterized only after the peak T cell response. In the small 56-69-year group, the increase in depth fell short of significance, most likely because of low power. Participants were mostly white British, with more females than males. The authors suggested clonal diversity may have been underestimated. CD4 TCRs associated with the vaccine covered the entire spike protein, and the dominant responses were in regions 160-218 and 743-854. Reportedly, close to half of the unique spike-specific TCRs recognized epitopes lying outside the regions that are mutated in the B.1.351 and B.1.1.7 variants.

The CDR3 regions of human TCRbeta chains were analyzed by immunosequencing. Regarding the original processing steps: TCRs in the repertoires were matched against a reference library of SARS-CoV-2-specific TCRs that had been generated with the MIRA antigen-specificity platform. Breadth meant the fraction of unique TCRs that were SARS-CoV-2-associated, whereas depth meant the fraction of total T cells that were SARS-CoV-2-associated. Using the MIRA data, each spike-specific TCR was assigned both to the spike region to which the TCR was reactive and to a CD4 or CD8 class. Log10-transformed breadth and depth values were compared by one-way ANOVA with Sidak's multiple comparisons tests. TCRdb carries this immuneACCESS record with in-frame sequences only. Its versions omit some clonotypes, under half of them owing to an unresolved V gene in the studies checked, with the rest unexplained. The V and J calls and clone size were taken over from that table, and D and trimming were inferred from the DNA. The sample yields under 150,000 clones; 90% were counted once. In total, the top ten clones hold roughly 3.2% of the sample.

The chain uses TRBV24-1 and TRBJ2-1, and 9 junctional nucleotides match TRBD2. The origin of this receptor is an adult in good health. The sequenced sample was peripheral blood, obtained on day 0 of AZD1222 vaccination. The CDR3 corresponds to CATRGSGSNIRNEQFF. The bases read TGTGCCACCAGGGGTAGCGGGAGTAACATAAGAAATGAGCAGTTCTTC.